The clone carrying this T cell receptor beta chain was detected only a few times. V gave up 9 bases and J gave up 1 base, with 14 bases separating them. Germline V gives CDR1 MNHNS, CDR2 SASEGT. This CDR3 has 14 residues. The sample originates from a study of T cells in Graves' hyperthyroidism and ophthalmopathy. Diagnoses were established using clinical symptoms, serum thyroxine and TRAb, thyroid ultrasound and orbital computed tomography. Each 10 ml fresh peripheral blood draw supplied the PBMCs. Amplification of TCR beta CDR3 regions used RNA as the template. The TCR CDR3 first-round RT-PCR relied on the HTBI primer set. Each CDR3 protein is one row after TCRdb ran MiXCR on the multiplex PCR reads. The repertoire consists of 700,000 or so distinct CDR3 sequences, with 14% occurring once and the leading ten covering about an eighth.

The V and J genes are TRBV6-1 and TRBJ2-3; possibly TRBD1 for D (6 bases). This TCR was recovered from a woman in her 50s with Graves' ophthalmopathy. The sequenced material came from blood. The CDR3 sequence: CASGPDRRTDTQYF. The CDR3 DNA sequence: TGTGCCAGTGGACCCGACAGGCGCACAGATACGCAGTATTTT.